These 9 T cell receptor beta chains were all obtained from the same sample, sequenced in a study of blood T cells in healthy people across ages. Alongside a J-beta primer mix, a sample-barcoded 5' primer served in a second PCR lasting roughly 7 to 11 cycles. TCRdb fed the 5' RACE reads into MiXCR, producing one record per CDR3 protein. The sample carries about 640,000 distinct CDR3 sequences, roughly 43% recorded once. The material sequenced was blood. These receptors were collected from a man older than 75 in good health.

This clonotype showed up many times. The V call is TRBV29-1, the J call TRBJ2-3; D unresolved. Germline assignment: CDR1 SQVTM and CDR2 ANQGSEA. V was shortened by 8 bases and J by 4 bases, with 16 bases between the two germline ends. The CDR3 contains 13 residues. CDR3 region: CSLSRPFADTQYF. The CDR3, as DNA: TGCAGCCTCTCCAGGCCCTTTGCAGATACGCAGTATTTT.

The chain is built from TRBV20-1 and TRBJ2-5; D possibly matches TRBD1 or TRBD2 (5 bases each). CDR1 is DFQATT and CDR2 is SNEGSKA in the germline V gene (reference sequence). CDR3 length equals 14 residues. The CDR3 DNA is TGCAGCTATCGGAAAGGGGAGATCCAAGAGACCCAGTACTTC. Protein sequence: CSYRKGEIQETQYF.

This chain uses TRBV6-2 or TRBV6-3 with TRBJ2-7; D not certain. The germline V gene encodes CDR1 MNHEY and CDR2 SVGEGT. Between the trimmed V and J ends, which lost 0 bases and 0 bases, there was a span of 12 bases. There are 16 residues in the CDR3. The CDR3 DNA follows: TGTGCCAGCAGTTACTCCGTTTTAATGAGCTCCTACGAGCAGTACTTC. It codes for CASSYSVLMSSYEQYF.

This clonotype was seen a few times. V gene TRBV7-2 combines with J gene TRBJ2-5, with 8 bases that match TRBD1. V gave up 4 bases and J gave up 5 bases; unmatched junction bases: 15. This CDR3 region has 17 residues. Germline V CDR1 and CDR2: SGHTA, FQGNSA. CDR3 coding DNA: TGTGCCAGCAGCTCCCCCGACAGGGGTCGTTTTTCTGAGACCCAGTACTTC. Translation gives CASSSPDRGRFSETQYF. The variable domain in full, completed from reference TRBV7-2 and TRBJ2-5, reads GAGVSQSPSNKVTEKGKDVELRCDPISGHTALYWYRQSLGQGLEFLIYFQGNSAPDKSGLPSDRFSAERTGGSVSTLTIQRTQQEDSAVYLCASSSPDRGRFSETQYFGPGTRLLVL.

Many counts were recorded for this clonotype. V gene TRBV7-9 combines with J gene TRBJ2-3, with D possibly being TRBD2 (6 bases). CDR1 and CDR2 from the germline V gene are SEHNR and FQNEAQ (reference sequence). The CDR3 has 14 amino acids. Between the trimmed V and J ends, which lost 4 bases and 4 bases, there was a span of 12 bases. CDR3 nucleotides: TGTGCCAGCAGCTCCCGGGAGCGGGCAGATACGCAGTATTTT. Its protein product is CASSSRERADTQYF.

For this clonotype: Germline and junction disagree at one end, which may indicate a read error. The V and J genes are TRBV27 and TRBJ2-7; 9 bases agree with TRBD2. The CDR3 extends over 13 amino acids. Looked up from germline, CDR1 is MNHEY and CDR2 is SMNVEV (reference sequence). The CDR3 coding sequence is TGTGCCTGCAGTTTTGCGGGGCTAGCGGGAAAGTACTTC. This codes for CACSFAGLAGKYF.

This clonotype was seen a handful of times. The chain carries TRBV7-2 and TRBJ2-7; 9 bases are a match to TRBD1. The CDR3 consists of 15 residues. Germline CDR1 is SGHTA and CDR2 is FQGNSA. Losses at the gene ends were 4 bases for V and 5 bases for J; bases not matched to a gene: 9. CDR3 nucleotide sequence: TGTGCCAGCAGCTCAAACAGGGGGCGGTCCCACGAGCAGTACTTC. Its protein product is CASSSNRGRSHEQYF.

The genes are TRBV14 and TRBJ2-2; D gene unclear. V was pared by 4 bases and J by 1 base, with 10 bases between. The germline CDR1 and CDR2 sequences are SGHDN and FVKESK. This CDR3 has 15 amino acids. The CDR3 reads CASSLYGRNTGELFF. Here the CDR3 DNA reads TGTGCCAGCAGCCTATACGGACGGAACACCGGGGAGCTGTTTTTT.

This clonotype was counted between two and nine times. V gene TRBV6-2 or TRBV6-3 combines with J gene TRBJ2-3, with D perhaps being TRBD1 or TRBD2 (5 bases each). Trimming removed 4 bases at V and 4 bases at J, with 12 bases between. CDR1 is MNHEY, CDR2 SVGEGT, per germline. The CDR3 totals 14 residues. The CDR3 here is CASSSQGVADTQYF. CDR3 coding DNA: TGTGCCAGCAGTTCGCAGGGAGTAGCAGATACGCAGTATTTT.